The 23 T cell receptor beta chains reported below all come from one sample, sequenced in a study of molecular identifiers for immune sequencing clone quantification. MiXCR, run by TCRdb on the PCR reads, gives a single entry per CDR3 protein. The sample lists 85,000 to 100,000 distinct CDR3 sequences; roughly a fifth were seen once. The sequencing input was naive CD8+ T cells from blood, with Jurkat cell RNA spiked in. This sample's subset: FACS-sorted CD8+CD4-CCR7+CD45RA+ naive T cells. The receptors shown here come from a human donor in good health. Some libraries in this study had Jurkat cell RNA spiked in.

Notes on this clonotype: A much more abundant neighbour one base away suggests this may be a read error. The CDR3 here is CASSQSRTGSSYEQYF. Here the CDR3 DNA reads TGCGCCAGCAGCCAGAGCCGGACAGGGAGCTCCTACGAGCAGTACTTC. The rearrangement joins TRBV4-3 to TRBJ2-7; 8 bases align to TRBD1. The germline V gene has CDR1 LGHNA and CDR2 YSLEER. With 3 bases clipped from V and 0 bases from J, the junction kept 7 bases outside the gene matches. CDR3 length equals 16 residues.

This sequence joins TRBV4-1 and TRBJ1-6; tentative D call: TRBD1 (6 bases). V was trimmed by 4 bases and J by 9 bases, leaving 16 bases between them. The CDR3 runs 15 residues. Germline loops: CDR1 MGHRA, CDR2 YSYEKL. The CDR3 loop is CASSPGWGAGSPLHF. The CDR3 coding sequence is TGCGCCAGCAGCCCAGGGTGGGGGGCAGGTTCACCCCTCCACTTT.

The genes are TRBV19 and TRBJ2-1; perhaps TRBD1 as D (5 bases). The CDR3 consists of 14 residues. Germline V gene sequence: CDR1 LNHDA, CDR2 SQIVND (reference sequence). With 8 bases removed from V and 5 bases from J, the gap between germline ends came to 16 bases. This CDR3 is CASSHRQGNNEQFF. The CDR3 region has the DNA TGTGCCAGTTCCCACCGGCAGGGCAACAATGAGCAGTTCTTC.

In its sample, this clonotype was seen many times. The CDR3 DNA follows: TGTGCCAGCAGCCCTACTCAAAGCTCCTACAATGAGCAGTTCTTC. This sequence encodes CASSPTQSSYNEQFF. V and J are TRBV7-3 and TRBJ2-1; D not certain. Trimming left V 5 bases short and J 0 bases short, with 11 bases between. Germline V CDR1 and CDR2: SGHTA, FQGTGA. This CDR3 spans 15 amino acids.

This clonotype turned up a few times. The rearrangement joins TRBV28 to TRBJ2-7, with 12 bases matching TRBD2. The germline V gene has CDR1 MDHEN and CDR2 SYDVKM. The CDR3 has 13 amino acids. The V gene end was trimmed by 5 bases and the J gene end by 5 bases; junction bases not matched to a gene: 1. CDR3 bases: TGTGCCAGCAGTAGGACTAGCGGGGACGAGCAGTACTTC. Residues: CASSRTSGDEQYF. Full variable domain (outside the CDR3, taken from reference TRBV28 and TRBJ2-7): DVKVTQSSRYLVKRTGEKVFLECVQDMDHENMFWYRQDPGLGLRLIYFSYDVKMKEKGDIPEGYSVSREKKERFSLILESASTNQTSMYLCASSRTSGDEQYFGPGTRLTVT.

This clonotype appeared many times. The genes are TRBV6-5 and TRBJ2-7; D might be TRBD1 or TRBD2, each matching 5 bases. The CDR3 runs 16 residues. Trimming left V 7 bases short and J 2 bases short, with 21 bases between. Per the germline V gene, CDR1 is MNHEY and CDR2 is SVGAGI. The CDR3 here is CASTPGFRDETYEQYF. The CDR3 nucleotides are TGTGCCAGCACCCCCGGGTTTCGGGACGAAACCTACGAGCAGTACTTC.

V usage is TRBV7-2 and J usage is TRBJ2-7; 7 positions agree with TRBD2. Germline lookup yields CDR1 SGHTA and CDR2 FQGNSA. The V segment lost 5 bases and the J segment 3 bases; nucleotides outside the gene matches: 4. CDR3 length: 13 residues. CDR3 residues: CASSPGLLYEQYF. CDR3 coding DNA: TGTGCCAGCAGCCCGGGACTACTCTACGAGCAGTACTTC.

This clonotype came up many times. The chain couples TRBV4-1 to TRBJ2-6; no definite D call. V was trimmed by 0 bases and J by 0 bases, leaving 18 bases between them. This CDR3 is built from 20 residues. Germline CDR1 is MGHRA and CDR2 is YSYEKL. The CDR3 DNA follows: TGCGCCAGCAGCCAAGAGGGCATCTTTCTAGAGAGCTCTGGGGCCAACGTCCTGACTTTC. Its translation is CASSQEGIFLESSGANVLTF.

This clonotype was picked up many times. The chain links TRBV5-1 to TRBJ1-3; 9 nucleotides agree with TRBD1. V trimming: 6 bases; J trimming: 2 bases; junction bases outside the gene matches: 9. CDR3 length: 16 amino acids. CDR1 is SGHRS, CDR2 YFSETQ, per germline. The CDR3 DNA reads as TGCGCCAGCACCAGTGACCGGGACAGGGCTGGAAACACCATATATTTT. This translates into CASTSDRDRAGNTIYF.

J is TRBJ2-1 and V is TRBV20-1, with unresolved D. CDR1 and CDR2 from the germline V gene are DFQATT and SNEGSKA (reference sequence). The V gene lost 6 bases and the J gene lost 2 bases, with 11 bases spanning the gap. This CDR3 has 13 residues. This CDR3 reads CSAAAITYNEQFF. CDR3 in DNA: TGCAGTGCGGCCGCGATTACCTACAATGAGCAGTTCTTC.

This clonotype was observed many times. The V gene is TRBV7-2, the J gene TRBJ1-1; D is perhaps TRBD1 (6 bases). Germline CDR1 is SGHTA and CDR2 is FQGNSA. Trimming removed 3 bases at V and 1 base at J, with 9 bases between. The length of the CDR3 is 14 residues. CDR3: CASSFRQANTEAFF. The CDR3 DNA reads as TGTGCCAGCAGCTTTCGACAGGCGAACACTGAAGCTTTCTTT.

This clonotype showed up just once. A much more abundant neighbour one base away suggests this may be a read error. Likely a read error: the CDR3 ends without its conserved phenylalanine or tryptophan. The chain employs TRBV2 and TRBJ2-1, with 10 positions matching TRBD2. The CDR3 consists of 14 residues. The trim removed 6 bases at V and 3 bases at J, leaving 2 bases unmatched. The germline CDR1 and CDR2 sequences are SNHLY and FYNNEI. The CDR3 DNA reads as TGTGCCAGCAGAGGACTAGCGGACTACAATGAGCAGTTCCTC. It encodes CASRGLADYNEQFL.

The chain couples TRBV29-1 to TRBJ2-1; D is tentatively TRBD1 or TRBD2 (5 bases each). V shed 4 bases and J shed 6 bases, with 16 bases lying between them. This CDR3 comprises 14 residues. The germline V gene has CDR1 SQVTM and CDR2 ANQGSEA. The CDR3 spells CSVVMRGGGNEQFF. DNA of the CDR3: TGCAGCGTTGTTATGAGGGGTGGGGGCAATGAGCAGTTCTTC.

Many counts were recorded for this clonotype. The chain combines TRBV5-6 with TRBJ2-4; D gene uncertain. Per the germline V gene, CDR1 is SGHDT and CDR2 is YYEEEE. V was shortened by 3 bases and J by 8 bases, with 18 bases between the two germline ends. The CDR3 is 15 amino acids. The CDR3 DNA reads as TGTGCCAGCAGCTCAGCGCACAGTAGCCAGGACATTCAGTACTTC. It codes for CASSSAHSSQDIQYF.

This clonotype appeared a few times. The rearrangement joins TRBV19 to TRBJ2-3; a possible D gene is TRBD2 (6 bases). The ends were cut back, 9 bases at V and 3 bases at J, with 16 bases in the middle. From germline, CDR1 is LNHDA and CDR2 SQIVND (reference sequence). There are 14 residues in the CDR3. In DNA form, the CDR3 reads TGTGCCAGCACCCCTAGGCGGGGAACAGATACGCAGTATTTT. Translation gives CASTPRRGTDTQYF.

This clonotype was counted many times. The chain is built from TRBV29-1 and TRBJ2-6; tentative D call: TRBD1 (6 bases). The CDR3 has 14 amino acids. With 3 bases removed from V and 1 base from J, the gap between germline ends came to 7 bases. Per germline, CDR1 SQVTM and CDR2 ANQGSEA. The CDR3 reads CSVDTGSGANVLTF. The DNA of the CDR3 is TGCAGCGTTGACACAGGGTCTGGGGCCAACGTCCTGACTTTC.

There are many counts of this clonotype. This chain joins TRBV27 and TRBJ2-7; D gene unclear. This CDR3 spans 13 amino acids. CDR1 is MNHEY and CDR2 is SMNVEV in the germline V gene (reference sequence). Trimming removed 2 bases from V and 5 bases from J, with 10 bases in between. This CDR3 reads CASSLMATHEQYF. In DNA form, the CDR3 reads TGTGCCAGCAGTTTAATGGCCACTCACGAGCAGTACTTC.

Comment on this clonotype: A read error is possible here, since a much larger clone lies one base away. This likely comes from a read error, as the CDR3 has no conserved phenylalanine or tryptophan at its end. The chain is built from TRBV11-2 and TRBJ1-1; the D is unclear. This CDR3 spans 13 amino acids. V was clipped by 5 bases and J by 6 bases, with 13 bases between them. Germline V lookup: CDR1 SGHAT, CDR2 FQNNGV. The CDR3 DNA follows: TGTGCCAGCAGCGCTCACCTCGGGGCTGAAGCTTTCTCT. It encodes CASSAHLGAEAFS.

This chain links TRBV29-1 with TRBJ2-1, with a tentative D call TRBD2 (5 bases). The CDR3 consists of 15 residues. CDR1 and CDR2 (germline): SQVTM, ANQGSEA. The V and J ends lost 3 bases and 4 bases respectively, with 16 bases between them. CDR3 sequence reads: CSVDFPSLYYNEQFF. The CDR3 DNA sequence: TGCAGCGTTGATTTTCCTAGCCTATATTACAATGAGCAGTTCTTC.

This chain connects TRBV27 to TRBJ2-1; 8 bases fit TRBD2. Unmatched junction bases numbered 9, after V lost 0 bases and J lost 8 bases. Looked up from germline, CDR1 is MNHEY and CDR2 is SMNVEV (reference sequence). The length of the CDR3 is 16 residues. In DNA, the CDR3 is TGTGCCAGCAGTTTATCCTCCGGGACTAGATCCGATGAGCAGTTCTTC. It translates to CASSLSSGTRSDEQFF.

Regarding this clonotype: This may be a read error, as it is one base from a much larger clone. The chain couples TRBV9 to TRBJ2-7; possibly TRBD1 for D (6 bases). This CDR3 region has 16 residues. The ends were cut back, 4 bases at V and 5 bases at J, with 22 bases in the middle. CDR1 and CDR2 (germline): SGDLS, YYNGEE. The CDR3 DNA reads TGTGCCAGCAGCATGCGATCCGACAGGCCCACAGACGAGCAGTACTTC. This translates into CASSMRSDRPTDEQYF.

The chain combines TRBV28 with TRBJ2-7; D call uncertain. V was clipped by 3 bases and J by 3 bases, with 3 bases between them. This CDR3 contains 11 residues. Per the germline V gene, CDR1 is MDHEN and CDR2 is SYDVKM. The CDR3 DNA is TGTGCCAGCAGTTTTTACTACGAGCAGTACTTC. It is translated as CASSFYYEQYF.

The J gene is TRBJ2-7, the V gene TRBV19; either TRBD1 or TRBD2 may fit D (5 bases each). The CDR3 totals 14 residues. The V gene's germline CDR1 is LNHDA and CDR2 SQIVND (reference sequence). With 4 bases removed from V and 3 bases from J, the gap between germline ends came to 13 bases. The CDR3 DNA is TGTGCCAGTAGTACCCGGGACGGACACTACGAGCAGTACTTC. This translates into CASSTRDGHYEQYF.